Each of the 18 T cell receptor beta chains below was sequenced from the same sample in a study of OX40 agonist ivuxolimab in advanced cancers. Assay: immunoSEQ multiplex PCR; the TCRdb copy retains only in-frame clones and omits some. The sample includes about 25,000 clones, roughly 88% of them seen just once. The sample consisted of CD4+ or CD8+ T cells sorted from blood, taken in a trial of the OX40 agonist ivuxolimab. Receptors originate from an adult with an advanced solid tumor such as melanoma, head and neck, liver or kidney cancer.

The genes are TRBV7-8 and TRBJ2-3, with D perhaps being TRBD1 or TRBD2 (7 bases each). Germline lookup yields CDR1 SGHVS and CDR2 FQNEAQ. Trimming pared 2 bases from V and 4 bases from J, leaving 16 bases between. The CDR3 extends over 16 amino acids. The CDR3 sequence: CASSLRSQGGADTQYF. Written as DNA, the CDR3 is TGTGCCAGCAGCTTAAGGTCCCAGGGGGGGGCAGATACGCAGTATTTT.

The genes are TRBV18 and TRBJ1-1; 10 bases line up with TRBD1. The germline V gene encodes CDR1 KGHSH and CDR2 LQKENI. V dropped 4 bases and J dropped 7; count of bases not matched to a gene: 9. This CDR3 region has 15 residues. The CDR3 is CASSRTGTGVLEAFF. The CDR3 nucleotides read TGTGCCAGCTCACGAACCGGGACAGGGGTCCTTGAAGCTTTCTTT.

This chain joins TRBV14 and TRBJ1-1, with 10 nucleotides matching TRBD1. Germline V CDR1 and CDR2: SGHDN, FVKESK. The CDR3 sequence is 14 residues long. With 4 bases clipped from V and 6 bases from J, the junction kept 5 bases outside the gene matches. The CDR3 DNA reads as TGTGCCAGCAGCCCGGACAGGGGGAGACCTGAAGCTTTCTTT. Protein sequence: CASSPDRGRPEAFF.

The chain links TRBV10-3 to TRBJ2-1, with 7 positions matching TRBD2. The CDR3 is made up of 13 amino acids. Germline assignment: CDR1 ENHRY and CDR2 SYGVKD. J lost 4 bases, V lost 7 bases, and 4 bases had no gene match. In DNA, the CDR3 is TGTGCCATCACTAGCGGAGATTACAATGAGCAGTTCTTC. Its protein is CAITSGDYNEQFF.

This clone is a singleton in its sample. V and J are TRBV30 and TRBJ2-1; the D is unclear. Germline V gene sequence: CDR1 GTSNPN, CDR2 SVGIG (reference sequence). V lost 6 bases and J 3 bases, leaving 9 bases between the germline ends. This CDR3 spans 12 amino acids. Written as DNA, the CDR3 is TGTGCCTGCACAGCATTCTACAATGAGCAGTTCTTC. Its protein is CACTAFYNEQFF.

The chain has TRBV5-1 and TRBJ1-2; D gene ambiguous. Germline loops: CDR1 SGHRS, CDR2 YFSETQ. The CDR3 runs 14 residues. The ends were cut back, 0 bases at V and 8 bases at J, with 14 bases in the middle. The CDR3 region has the DNA TGCGCCAGCAGCTTGGGCGGGCCTTCGGGGGGCTACACCTTC. It yields the protein CASSLGGPSGGYTF.

V gene TRBV27 combines with J gene TRBJ2-1, with 8 bases that match TRBD1. The CDR3 runs to 15 residues. The trim removed 0 bases at V and 8 bases at J, leaving 6 bases unmatched. Germline assignment: CDR1 MNHEY and CDR2 SMNVEV (reference sequence). The CDR3 nucleotides read TGTGCCAGCAGTTTATCGGAGTCAGGGGGCTATGAGCAGTTCTTC. It translates to CASSLSESGGYEQFF.

This clone was recorded only once. The chain recombines TRBV5-1 with TRBJ2-5; 8 positions agree with TRBD1. CDR1 is SGHRS and CDR2 is YFSETQ in the germline V gene. There are 14 residues in the CDR3. V was clipped by 0 bases and J by 2 bases; unmatched bases: 0. CDR3 residues: CASSLDRGQETQYF. Written as DNA, the CDR3 is TGCGCCAGCAGCTTGGACAGGGGGCAAGAGACCCAGTACTTC.

This clone was recorded a few times. The chain has TRBV19 and TRBJ1-3; 9 bases line up with TRBD1. CDR3 length equals 13 residues. The V and J ends lost 8 bases and 5 bases, in that order; junction bases with no gene match: 4. Per germline, CDR1 LNHDA and CDR2 SQIVND (reference sequence). The CDR3 nucleotides read TGTGCCAGTGCGGACAGGGGTAGAAACACCATATATTTT. It encodes CASADRGRNTIYF.

The V and J genes are TRBV4-3 and TRBJ2-3; D not certain. V was clipped by 4 bases and J by 3 bases, with 11 bases between them. Per the germline V gene, CDR1 is LGHNA and CDR2 is YSLEER. The CDR3 is 14 amino acids. CDR3 sequence: CASSRESGTDTQYF. DNA of the CDR3: TGCGCCAGCAGCCGAGAGTCCGGGACAGATACGCAGTATTTT.

The chain couples TRBV11-2 to TRBJ2-7; D gene unclear. V was pared by 1 base and J by 1 base, with 8 bases between. The V gene's germline CDR1 is SGHAT and CDR2 FQNNGV. The CDR3 consists of 14 residues. The CDR3 reads CASSLAQSSYEQYF. In nucleotides, the CDR3 is TGTGCCAGCAGCTTAGCCCAGAGTTCCTACGAGCAGTACTTC.

This clone is a singleton in its sample. CDR3 loop: CASSLAASSDSYNEQFF. The CDR3 region has the DNA TGCGCCAGCAGCTTGGCCGCCTCTAGCGACTCCTACAATGAGCAGTTCTTC. The chain joins TRBV5-1 to TRBJ2-1; maybe TRBD2 (6 bases). CDR1 is SGHRS and CDR2 is YFSETQ in the germline V gene. Trimming took 0 bases from V and 0 from J, leaving 13 bases between them. This CDR3 is built from 17 residues.

Note on this clone: A read error may account for a junction end that differs from germline. The chain uses TRBV10-3 and TRBJ2-4; 9 bases fit TRBD1. Germline lookup yields CDR1 ENHRY and CDR2 SYGVKD. The CDR3 totals 13 residues. This chain's CDR3 is CAISTPGQGFLDF. The CDR3 DNA sequence: TGTGCCATCAGTACGCCGGGACAGGGTTTTTTGGACTTC.

J is TRBJ1-4 and V is TRBV19, with TRBD1 matching 7 bases. With V trimmed by 6 bases and J by 4 bases, 5 bases remained unmatched. This CDR3 contains 14 residues. Germline loops: CDR1 LNHDA, CDR2 SQIVND (reference sequence). The CDR3 is CASSRRDSNEKLFF. The CDR3 bases are TGTGCCAGTAGCCGACGGGACAGTAATGAAAAACTGTTTTTT.

This clone was seen only a few times. The CDR3 reads CASRSPGGFQPQHF. DNA of the CDR3: TGTGCCAGCAGGTCCCCAGGGGGCTTTCAGCCCCAGCATTTT. The rearrangement uses TRBV28 and TRBJ1-5; 8 bases line up with TRBD1. This CDR3 spans 14 amino acids. Germline V gene data show CDR1 as MDHEN and CDR2 as SYDVKM. J gave up 6 bases and V 6 bases, and 7 bases lay outside the gene matches.

V and J are TRBV4-3 and TRBJ2-2; D ambiguous. CDR1 is LGHNA and CDR2 is YSLEER in the germline V gene. The CDR3 covers 12 residues. Trimming took 3 bases from V and 6 from J, leaving 5 bases between them. The CDR3 DNA reads as TGCGCCAGCAGCCATTTCTCCGGGGAGCTGTTTTTT. Amino acids: CASSHFSGELFF.

This clone was recorded a few times. The chain joins TRBV11-2 to TRBJ2-1; a possible D gene is TRBD2 (5 bases). Germline lookup yields CDR1 SGHAT and CDR2 FQNNGV. Trimming cost V 1 base and J 5 bases, with 9 bases left between them. This CDR3 contains 14 residues. CDR3 sequence: CASSLASRDNEQFF. The CDR3 DNA reads TGTGCCAGCAGCTTAGCTAGCAGAGACAATGAGCAGTTCTTC.

Points on this clone: One end of the junction fails to match germline, which may point to a read error. CDR3 protein: CASSPASGIDEQFF. The CDR3, as DNA: TGTGCTAGCAGCCCAGCTAGCGGGATTGATGAGCAGTTCTTC. The chain uses TRBV7-7 and TRBJ2-1, with 9 bases matching TRBD2. Germline V CDR1 and CDR2: SSHAT, FNYEAQ (reference sequence). This CDR3 contains 14 residues.